Listed below are T cell receptor beta chains from one sample, sequenced in a study of shared clonotypes between healthy human individuals. The repertoire was sequenced with immunoSEQ multiplex PCR; TCRdb's copy has only in-frame clones and lacks some. The table includes some 2 million clones, 85% to 95% detected once. Sequenced material: naive CD4+ T cells sorted from blood. The receptors derive from a man younger than 30 in good health. Each CDR3 is given with its conserved first and last residue. Fields, in order: V gene, CDR3 protein.

>TRBV4-1
CASSHGPSYTF
>TRBV7-9
CASSLGAGGRSTDTQYF
>TRBV5-8
CASSLAGLFGYTF
>TRBV29-1
CSVDGAKNIQYF
>TRBV6-1
CASGVGQRPHGELFF
>TRBV6-1
CASTRDRASNEQFF
>TRBV29-1
CSVEWASRQYF
>TRBV9
CASSIQGADTGELFF
>TRBV18
CASSPREGEQGHTGELFF
>TRBV10-1
CASSESSTGSGNTIYF
>TRBV5-4
CASSFGTNTGELFF
>TRBV6-6
CASSGQGYEQYF
>TRBV28
CASSRLAGTDTQYF
>TRBV5-1
CASSPGTGATGELFF
>TRBV30
CAWGAGARGFGEKLFF
>TRBV5-6
CASSSLQGNNYGYTF
>TRBV19
CASSIDPGYEKLFF
>TRBV21-1
CARGVLWNTEAFF
>TRBV6-1
CASRDSTYEQYF
>TRBV6-6
CASSFLNQPQHF
>TRBV6-5
CASSYRGRNSPLHF
>TRBV21-1
CASSKDRSLRSGNTIYF
>TRBV6-5
CASKVTWTDYEQYF
>TRBV10-3
CAISPEGRDEDF
>TRBV5-1
CASSTTGGTYNEQFF
>TRBV27
CASSSFRDTSRYGYTF
>TRBV19
CASGEVWKTNYGYTF
>TRBV7-9
CASSLQGLESHEQYF
>TRBV29-1
CSVEQGPHGYTF
>TRBV2
CASSADRVSPF
>TRBV9
CASSVGQNPYEQYF
>TRBV10-3
CAINSGTSGNYEQYF
>TRBV9
CASSVGTQGTYEQYF
>TRBV12-5
CASAPGGRGEQYF
>TRBV6-5
CASSYSDGFSGNTIYF
>TRBV7-2
CASSEPGQGYNEQFF
>TRBV10-2
CASMAASGNTIYF
>TRBV6-1
CASRALRDGYTF
>TRBV5-1
CASSFGSGSLYEQYF
>TRBV11-2
CASSLGLTSGSGTGELFF
>TRBV7-9
CASSLAGSSFFYTF
>TRBV30
CAWSATHGNTIYF
>TRBV28
CASRLSRNGYTF
>TRBV6-5
CASKQVFGGSYEQFF
>TRBV6-9
CASSFRASGGTGPNTGELFF
>TRBV5-1
CASSLVPGQMNTEAFF
>TRBV6-6
CASSYSTLGTEAFF
>TRBV5-6
CASSLTGRNTEAFF
>TRBV28
CASRRTGLTGYGYTF
>TRBV11-3
CASSFGPETPLHF
>TRBV30
CAWSVQGGHGNTIYF
>TRBV28
CASSPPSIDTIYF
>TRBV2
CASRGNSPLHF
>TRBV10-3
CAISSRLWGTGGGSDTQYF
>TRBV18
CASSSRDRDEQYF
>TRBV27
CASSWTSGTSGQETQYF
>TRBV19
CASREGGINTEAFF